The sequence of this TCR beta chain was determined in a study of regulatory dendritic cells for organ transplantation. Memory T cells were CD45RO+, naive were CD45RA+, sorted by FACS. TCRdb keeps only in-frame clones here, not all; method: immunoSEQ multiplex PCR. Among thousands of clones listed, roughly 61% were seen once. CDR3 size: 15 residues. Unmatched junction bases numbered 5, after V lost 2 bases and J lost 3 bases. Germline CDR1 and CDR2: SGDLS and YYNGEE. The TCR was taken from a human donor in good health. The genes are TRBV9 and TRBJ2-3; TRBD2 matches 8 bases. The sample was memory CD8+ T cells from blood. The subset is: CD45RO+ memory T cells. The CDR3 nucleotides are TGTGCCAGCAGCGTTAGCGGGACCCGGACAGATACGCAGTATTTT. Translating it yields CASSVSGTRTDTQYF.